A single sample gave rise to the 27 T cell receptor beta chains below, sequenced in a study of control samples from healthy donors and cancer patients. Sequencing used immunoSEQ multiplex PCR; TCRdb keeps in-frame clones, though not all of them. This sample has 130,000 to 150,000 clones, with about 89% found just once. Sequenced sample: blood. These receptor sequences come from a young man in good health.

The J gene is TRBJ2-4, the V gene TRBV24-1, with 7 bases fitting TRBD2. The length of the CDR3 is 15 residues. V shed 3 bases, J shed 3 bases, and the junction held 4 bases outside the gene matches. Germline assignment: CDR1 KGHDR and CDR2 SFDVKD. DNA of the CDR3: TGTGCCACCAGTGATGGGACTACTCTCAAAAACATTCAGTACTTC. As protein: CATSDGTTLKNIQYF.

The chain combines TRBV7-2 with TRBJ1-2; 10 nucleotides agree with TRBD1. Germline lookup yields CDR1 SGHTA and CDR2 FQGNSA. CDR3 length: 16 amino acids. Trimming removed 5 bases from V and 5 bases from J; junction bases left unmatched: 11. This CDR3 is CASSPTMGQGKYGYTF. The CDR3 DNA is TGTGCCAGCAGCCCAACTATGGGACAGGGGAAATATGGCTACACCTTC.

V and J are TRBV30 and TRBJ1-1; 9 positions match TRBD1. Germline CDR1 reads GTSNPN; CDR2 reads SVGIG (reference sequence). V was pared by 4 bases and J by 6 bases, with 9 bases of the junction left unmatched. The CDR3 has 14 residues. CDR3 residues: CAWNPGQGWAEAFF. The CDR3, as DNA: TGTGCCTGGAACCCCGGACAGGGGTGGGCTGAAGCTTTCTTT.

For the CDR3, the DNA is TGTGCCAGCAGCTATTTAGGGGGAAGGGGCGAAAAACTGTTTTTT. It codes for CASSYLGGRGEKLFF. The chain carries TRBV7-2 and TRBJ1-4; possibly TRBD1 for D (6 bases). The V end lost 4 bases, the J end lost 8 bases, and 17 bases lay between the germline ends. In germline, CDR1 is SGHTA, CDR2 FQGNSA. The CDR3 spans 15 residues.

This chain connects TRBV18 to TRBJ2-5; 12 nucleotides align to TRBD2. Germline CDR1 and CDR2: KGHSH and LQKENI. The CDR3 has 16 amino acids. V was clipped by 6 bases and J by 5 bases; unmatched bases: 10. The DNA of the CDR3 is TGTGCCAGCTCCCCTCTAGCGGGAGGGCCAAAGGAGACCCAGTACTTC. This gives the protein CASSPLAGGPKETQYF.

This chain uses TRBV5-4 with TRBJ2-3; D remains ambiguous. The CDR3 has 12 amino acids. Germline CDR1 SGHNT, CDR2 YYREEE (reference sequence). Trimming took 4 bases from V and 2 from J, leaving 5 bases between them. CDR3 sequence: CASSAITDTQYF. The CDR3 nucleotides are TGTGCCAGCAGCGCTATCACAGATACGCAGTATTTT.

The chain is built from TRBV9 and TRBJ2-6, with D unclear. Germline assignment: CDR1 SGDLS and CDR2 YYNGEE. The CDR3 sequence is 16 residues long. With 2 bases removed from V and 0 bases from J, the gap between germline ends came to 9 bases. CDR3 nucleotides: TGTGCCAGCAGCGTCACGGCGGACTCTGGGGCCAACGTCCTGACTTTC. This sequence encodes CASSVTADSGANVLTF.

The chain joins TRBV4-3 to TRBJ1-1, with D maybe TRBD1 (5 bases). There are 14 residues in the CDR3. Germline-derived CDR1 and CDR2 are LGHNA and YSLEER. V lost 4 bases and J 6 bases, leaving 15 bases between the germline ends. CDR3 nucleotides: TGCGCCAGCAGCCTCGTGTTAAGGGGCTCTGAAGCTTTCTTT. Protein product: CASSLVLRGSEAFF.

Here the CDR3 DNA reads TGTGCCAGCAGCTTCCAGCAGGACGAGCAGTTCTTC. It is translated as CASSFQQDEQFF. The rearrangement joins TRBV7-2 to TRBJ2-1; no definite D call. This CDR3 is built from 12 residues. The ends were cut back, 3 bases at V and 10 bases at J, with 10 bases in the middle. Germline V gene sequence: CDR1 SGHTA, CDR2 FQGNSA.

This clone has just a few counts. The chain recombines TRBV3-1 (or the pseudogene TRBV3-2) with TRBJ1-1; 9 bases agree with TRBD1. Germline V gene data show CDR1 as LGHDT and CDR2 as YNNKEL (reference sequence). This CDR3 is built from 12 residues. The ends lost 3 bases at V and 9 bases at J; junction bases unmatched: 2. CDR3 DNA: TGTGCCAGCAGCCACGGACAGGGGAAAGCTTTCTTT. As protein: CASSHGQGKAFF.

This sequence joins TRBV30 and TRBJ2-5; D unresolved. Germline CDR1 and CDR2: GTSNPN and SVGIG (reference sequence). The CDR3 is 11 amino acids. V was pared by 2 bases and J by 5 bases, with 6 bases between. This chain's CDR3 is CAWSTRETQYF. The CDR3 nucleotides are TGTGCCTGGAGTACCAGGGAGACCCAGTACTTC.

The chain uses TRBV5-4 and TRBJ2-3; TRBD2 might be the D (5 bases). V was shortened by 1 base and J by 1 base, with 13 bases between the two germline ends. Germline values: CDR1 SGHNT, CDR2 YYREEE (reference sequence). The CDR3 has 16 residues. The DNA for the CDR3 is TGTGCCAGCAGCTTGTGGCCGGGATGGGGCACAGATACGCAGTATTTT. Amino acid sequence: CASSLWPGWGTDTQYF.

The J gene is TRBJ2-1, the V gene TRBV6-5; the match to TRBD2 covers 8 bases. Germline lookup yields CDR1 MNHEY and CDR2 SVGAGI. The V segment lost 4 bases and the J segment 4 bases; nucleotides outside the gene matches: 6. CDR3 length equals 15 residues. CDR3 sequence reads: CASSLSGGDYNEQFF. CDR3 DNA: TGTGCCAGCAGTTTAAGCGGGGGAGATTACAATGAGCAGTTCTTC.

This clone was seen just once. The chain links TRBV6-2 or TRBV6-3 to TRBJ2-1, with TRBD2 as a possible D gene (5 bases). V was pared by 5 bases and J by 4 bases, with 12 bases between. This CDR3 contains 14 residues. From germline, CDR1 is MNHEY and CDR2 SVGEGT. The DNA of the CDR3 is TGTGCCAGCAGTGAGACTATAAAATACAATGAGCAGTTCTTC. It is translated as CASSETIKYNEQFF.

The chain employs TRBV9 and TRBJ2-2; 9 bases align to TRBD2. The CDR3 spans 17 residues. The V and J ends lost 0 bases and 0 bases, in that order; junction bases with no gene match: 3. Germline V gene sequence: CDR1 SGDLS, CDR2 YYNGEE. The CDR3 DNA is TGTGCCAGCAGCGTAGATAGCGGGAGTGCGAACACCGGGGAGCTGTTTTTT. Its translation: CASSVDSGSANTGELFF.

The chain couples TRBV6-2 or TRBV6-3 to TRBJ2-5; D gene unclear. V shed 2 bases and J shed 3 bases, with 7 bases lying between them. Germline V gives CDR1 MNHEY, CDR2 SVGEGT. The CDR3 covers 13 residues. CDR3: CASSYRSEETQYF. The CDR3 region has the DNA TGTGCCAGCAGTTACCGGAGTGAAGAGACCCAGTACTTC.

In this sample, this clone turned up a few times. The rearrangement joins TRBV19 to TRBJ2-7; TRBD1 might be the D (6 bases). Trimming left V 6 bases short and J 7 bases short, with 13 bases between. The CDR3 runs 12 residues. CDR1 LNHDA and CDR2 SQIVND come from the germline V gene (reference sequence). Here the CDR3 DNA reads TGTGCCAGTAGCCTTTTCACAGGGGAGCAGTACTTC. Amino acid sequence: CASSLFTGEQYF. The full variable domain, with the rest looked up from reference TRBV19 and TRBJ2-7, is DGGITQSPKYLFRKEGQNVTLSCEQNLNHDAMYWYRQDPGQGLRLIYYSQIVNDFQKGDIAEGYSVSREKKESFPLTVTSAQKNPTAFYLCASSLFTGEQYFGPGTRLTVT.

As to this clone: The same CDR3 can be traced to other DNA sequences in this sample. This chain connects TRBV19 to TRBJ2-1; 11 nucleotides line up with TRBD2. This CDR3 spans 14 amino acids. Germline CDR1 reads LNHDA; CDR2 reads SQIVND (reference sequence). J lost 7 bases, V lost 3 bases, and 2 bases had no gene match. The CDR3 sequence: CASSILAGGNEQFF. The DNA of the CDR3 is TGTGCCAGTAGTATCCTAGCGGGAGGTAATGAGCAGTTCTTC.

The V and J genes are TRBV5-1 and TRBJ2-3; D gene unclear. Looked up from germline, CDR1 is SGHRS and CDR2 is YFSETQ. CDR3 size: 15 residues. V was pared by 0 bases and J by 1 base, with 9 bases between. Here the CDR3 reads CASSLVARGTDTQYF. CDR3 DNA sequence: TGCGCCAGCAGCTTGGTCGCTCGGGGCACAGATACGCAGTATTTT.

The gene calls are TRBV7-2 and TRBJ2-6, with D maybe TRBD1 (5 bases). CDR1 and CDR2 (germline): SGHTA, FQGNSA. CDR3 length: 17 residues. Trimming stripped 5 bases from V and 0 bases from J, with 14 bases between. CDR3 nucleotides: TGTGCCAGCAGCCTACAGGTGACCAGCTCTGGGGCCAACGTCCTGACTTTC. Translated, it gives CASSLQVTSSGANVLTF.

The V call is TRBV7-2, the J call TRBJ2-3; maybe TRBD2 (5 bases). CDR1 is SGHTA, CDR2 FQGNSA, per germline. Trimming left V 8 bases short and J 0 bases short, with 12 bases between. This CDR3 region has 14 residues. The DNA of the CDR3 is TGTGCCAGCCGGGATGGCCTGAGCACAGATACGCAGTATTTT. As protein: CASRDGLSTDTQYF.

V gene TRBV5-1 combines with J gene TRBJ2-7, with D unclear. Deletions cut 3 bases from V and 3 bases from J, with 16 bases between. Per the germline V gene, CDR1 is SGHRS and CDR2 is YFSETQ. CDR3 length: 15 amino acids. CDR3 in DNA: TGCGCCAGCAGCTCCGATCCCAACCCTCGCTACGAGCAGTACTTC. It translates to CASSSDPNPRYEQYF.

This chain links TRBV6-2 or TRBV6-3 with TRBJ1-3, with 12 nucleotides matching TRBD1. The CDR3 consists of 16 residues. Germline CDR1 and CDR2: MNHEY and SVGEGT. J lost 2 bases, V lost 5 bases, and 4 bases had no gene match. As DNA, the CDR3 is TGTGCCAGCAGTACGGGACAGGGGGCCACTGGAAACACCATATATTTT. Residues: CASSTGQGATGNTIYF.

The chain joins TRBV29-1 to TRBJ2-7, with TRBD1 as a possible D gene (5 bases). V lost 2 bases and J lost 7, with 12 bases in between. Germline V gives CDR1 SQVTM, CDR2 ANQGSEA. The CDR3 is 12 residues long. The CDR3 DNA sequence: TGCAGCGTTGAATCAGGGTCTGGGGAGCAGTACTTC. It codes for CSVESGSGEQYF.

The chain couples TRBV3-1 (or the pseudogene TRBV3-2) to TRBJ2-2; unclear D gene. The CDR3 is 16 amino acids. V dropped 1 base and J dropped 0 bases, with 9 bases sitting between them. Germline V gene sequence: CDR1 LGHDT, CDR2 YNNKEL (reference sequence). The CDR3 is CASSQGLSPNTGELFF. CDR3 sequence (DNA): TGTGCCAGCAGCCAAGGCCTGAGCCCGAACACCGGGGAGCTGTTTTTT.

The rearrangement links TRBV21-1 to TRBJ1-3. TRBV21-1 is deemed a pseudogene. This CDR3 is built from 10 residues. DNA of the CDR3: TGTGGCCCTTCTGGAAACACCATATATTTT. Translated: CGPSGNTIYF.

The chain is built from TRBV20-1 and TRBJ1-1; D call uncertain. Germline values: CDR1 DFQATT, CDR2 SNEGSKA (reference sequence). This CDR3 is built from 12 residues. Trimming stripped 3 bases from V and 4 bases from J, with 9 bases between. The CDR3 bases are TGCAGTGCTAGTTTTGGAGGCACTGAAGCTTTCTTT. It encodes CSASFGGTEAFF.